This TCR beta chain emerged from a study of PD-1 blockade in classical Hodgkin lymphoma. Broader study findings: CD8+ TCR diversity did not rise significantly by C4D1, unlike CD4+.

Each patient's relapse followed autologous stem cell transplantation, and brentuximab vedotin exposure varied. Progressive disease, partial response or complete response was each patient's best response. CDR1 and CDR2 from the germline V gene are MDHEN and SYDVKM. The CDR3 extends over 12 amino acids. Between the trimmed V and J ends, which lost 5 bases and 3 bases, there was a span of 8 bases. Turning to this clone: Its antigen remains unknown.

TCRdb's copy holds only in-frame clones and misses some; the assay was immunoSEQ multiplex PCR. This sample has some 93,000 clones, with about 88% found just once. This TCR was sampled from a human donor with classical Hodgkin lymphoma. The sequencing here drew on peripheral blood mononuclear cells (PBMCs), taken before the second cycle of nivolumab. J is TRBJ2-7 and V is TRBV28; D ambiguous. The CDR3 bases are TGTGCCAGCAGTGCTGCTTACTACGAGCAGTACTTC. As protein: CASSAAYYEQYF. The full variable domain, with the rest looked up from reference TRBV28 and TRBJ2-7, is DVKVTQSSRYLVKRTGEKVFLECVQDMDHENMFWYRQDPGLGLRLIYFSYDVKMKEKGDIPEGYSVSREKKERFSLILESASTNQTSMYLCASSAAYYEQYFGPGTRLTVT.